A selection of T cell receptor beta chains follows, all from one sample in a study of blood T cell repertoires in COVID-19. Produced via immunoSEQ multiplex PCR; TCRdb's table is partial and in-frame only. Among approximately 150,000 clones listed, about 83% were seen once. Sequenced material: peripheral blood. The source is a human donor in a cohort sampled during active COVID-19. CDR3s include the opening cysteine and the closing phenylalanine or tryptophan. D genes are given only for firm matches. The listing skips clone size in some rows; elsewhere it reads once, few, many or a size class.

j_gene: TRBJ1-1
v_gene: TRBV28
abundance: few
d_gene: NA
CDR3aa: CASSWTANTEAFF
CDR3nt: TGTGCCAGCAGTTGGACAGCGAACACTGAAGCTTTCTTT

j_gene: TRBJ2-7
v_gene: TRBV27
abundance: NA
d_gene: TRBD2
CDR3aa: CASTPGGRNYEQYF
CDR3nt: TGTGCCAGCACACCGGGGGGGCGAAACTACGAGCAGTACTTC

j_gene: TRBJ1-6
v_gene: TRBV27
abundance: NA
d_gene: NA
CDR3aa: CASSSGANSPLHF
CDR3nt: TGTGCCAGCAGTAGCGGAGCAAATTCACCCCTCCACTTT

j_gene: TRBJ2-1
v_gene: TRBV2
abundance: NA
d_gene: NA
CDR3aa: CASRVLEAYNEQFF
CDR3nt: TGTGCCAGCAGGGTTCTAGAGGCCTACAATGAGCAGTTCTTC

j_gene: TRBJ2-5
v_gene: TRBV5-6
abundance: NA
d_gene: NA
CDR3aa: CASSLAGKETQYF
CDR3nt: TGTGCCAGCAGCTTGGCAGGGAAAGAGACCCAGTACTTC

j_gene: TRBJ2-2
v_gene: TRBV7-2
abundance: NA
d_gene: NA
CDR3aa: CASSLTPLGSFAGELFF
CDR3nt: TGTGCCAGCAGCTTGACACCGCTGGGGAGTTTCGCCGGGGAGCTGTTTTTT

j_gene: TRBJ2-7
v_gene: TRBV11-3
abundance: once
d_gene: TRBD2
CDR3aa: CASSLGSGAPYEQYF
CDR3nt: TGTGCCAGCAGCTTAGGTAGCGGGGCTCCCTACGAGCAGTACTTC

j_gene: TRBJ2-1
v_gene: TRBV4-3
abundance: NA
d_gene: NA
CDR3aa: CASSQNFRYNEQFF
CDR3nt: TGCGCCAGCAGCCAGAACTTTCGTTATAATGAGCAGTTCTTC

j_gene: TRBJ2-2
v_gene: TRBV5-4
abundance: NA
d_gene: TRBD1
CDR3aa: CASSSDRGNTGELFF
CDR3nt: TGTGCCAGCAGCTCGGACAGGGGGAACACCGGGGAGCTGTTTTTT

j_gene: TRBJ2-6
v_gene: TRBV4-1
abundance: NA
d_gene: NA
CDR3aa: CASSHPRGSGANVLTF
CDR3nt: TGCGCCAGCAGCCACCCCAGGGGATCTGGGGCCAACGTCCTGACTTTC